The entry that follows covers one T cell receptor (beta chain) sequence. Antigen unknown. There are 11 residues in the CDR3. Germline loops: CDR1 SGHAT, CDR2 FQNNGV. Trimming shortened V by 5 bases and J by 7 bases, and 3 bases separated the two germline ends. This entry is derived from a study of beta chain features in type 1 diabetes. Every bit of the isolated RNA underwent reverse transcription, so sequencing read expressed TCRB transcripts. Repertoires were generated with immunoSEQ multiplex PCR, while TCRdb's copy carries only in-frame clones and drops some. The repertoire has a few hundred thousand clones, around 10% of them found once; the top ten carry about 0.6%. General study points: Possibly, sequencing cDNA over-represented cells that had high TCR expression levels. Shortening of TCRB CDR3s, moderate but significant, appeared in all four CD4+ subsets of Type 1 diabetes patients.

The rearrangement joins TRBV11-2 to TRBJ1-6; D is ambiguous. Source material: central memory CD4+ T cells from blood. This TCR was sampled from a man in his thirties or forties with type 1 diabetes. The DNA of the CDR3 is TGTGCCAGCAGCCAGAATTCACCCCTCCACTTT. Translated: CASSQNSPLHF. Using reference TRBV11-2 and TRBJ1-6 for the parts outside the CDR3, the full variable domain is EAGVAQSPRYKIIEKRQSVAFWCNPISGHATLYWYQQILGQGPKLLIQFQNNGVVDDSQLPKDRFSAERLKGVDSTLKIQPAKLEDSAVYLCASSQNSPLHFGNGTRLTVT.